Included here is one T cell receptor beta chain sequence, with context. Its antigen remains unknown. TCRdb's table, derived via immunoSEQ multiplex PCR, lists solely in-frame clones and lacks some. The sample holds over 100,000 clones, about 87% seen once. Germline V lookup: CDR1 SGHNT, CDR2 YYREEE (reference sequence). The ends lost 1 base at V and 2 bases at J; junction bases unmatched: 13. CDR3 length equals 18 residues. This record belongs to a study of T cell responses to AZD1222 COVID-19 vaccine. At the level of the study: Doses given second, at about 4 or about 12 weeks, were pooled. Study results and caveats: Two AZD1222 administrations were followed by greater Spike-specific TCR breadth and depth. Reportedly, nearly half of unique spike TCRs recognized epitopes outside B.1.351/B.1.1.7 mutations. Dominant CD4 TCR responses targeted spike regions 160-218 and 743-854.

This specimen was peripheral blood, taken on day 0 of AZD1222 vaccination. The chain recombines TRBV5-4 with TRBJ2-5; 8 nucleotides agree with TRBD1. The origin of this receptor is an adult in good health. CDR3 in amino acids: CASSLFLLGTGGQETQYF. Here the CDR3 DNA reads TGTGCCAGCAGCTTGTTCCTCTTAGGGACAGGAGGTCAAGAGACCCAGTACTTC.